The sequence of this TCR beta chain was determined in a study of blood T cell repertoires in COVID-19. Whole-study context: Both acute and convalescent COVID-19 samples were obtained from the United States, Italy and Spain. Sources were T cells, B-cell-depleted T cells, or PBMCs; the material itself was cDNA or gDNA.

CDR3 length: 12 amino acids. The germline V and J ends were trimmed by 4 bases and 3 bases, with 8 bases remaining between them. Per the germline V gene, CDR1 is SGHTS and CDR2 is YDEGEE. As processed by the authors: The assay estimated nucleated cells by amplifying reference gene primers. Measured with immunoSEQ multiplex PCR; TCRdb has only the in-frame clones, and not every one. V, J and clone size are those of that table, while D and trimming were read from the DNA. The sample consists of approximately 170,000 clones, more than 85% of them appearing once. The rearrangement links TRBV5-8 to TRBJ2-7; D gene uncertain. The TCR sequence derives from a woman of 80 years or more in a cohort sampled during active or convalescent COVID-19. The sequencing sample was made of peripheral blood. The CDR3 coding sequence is TGTGCCAGCAGCCCCCAGTACTACGAGCAGTACTTC. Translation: CASSPQYYEQYF. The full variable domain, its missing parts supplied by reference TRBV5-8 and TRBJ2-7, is EAGVTQSPTHLIKTRGQQATLRCSPISGHTSVYWYQQALGLGLQFLLWYDEGEERNRGNFPPRFSGRQFPNYSSELNVNALELEDSALYLCASSPQYYEQYFGPGTRLTVT.